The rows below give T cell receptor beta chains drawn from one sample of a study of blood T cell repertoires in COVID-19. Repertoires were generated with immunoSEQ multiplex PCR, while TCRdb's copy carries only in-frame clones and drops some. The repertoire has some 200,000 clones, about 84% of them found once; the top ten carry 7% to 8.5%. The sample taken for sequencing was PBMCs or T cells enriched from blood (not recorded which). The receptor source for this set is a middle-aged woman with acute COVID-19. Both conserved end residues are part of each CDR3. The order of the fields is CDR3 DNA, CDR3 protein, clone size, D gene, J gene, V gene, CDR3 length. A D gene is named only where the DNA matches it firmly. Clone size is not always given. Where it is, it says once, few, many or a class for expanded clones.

CDR3 DNA: TGTGCCAGCAGCCGTACCGGGACAGGAGGAAAAAAACTGTTTTTT
CDR3 protein: CASSRTGTGGKKLFF
clone size: -
D gene: TRBD1
J gene: TRBJ1-4
V gene: TRBV7-9
CDR3 length: 15

CDR3 DNA: TGTGCCAGCAGCTCGACTAGCGGGAGGCCTCTGGGCGGGGAGCTGTTTTTT
CDR3 protein: CASSSTSGRPLGGELFF
clone size: -
D gene: TRBD2
J gene: TRBJ2-2
V gene: TRBV7-2
CDR3 length: 17

CDR3 DNA: TGCGCCAGCAGGCCTGACAGGGGTACTAACACCGGGGAGCTGTTTTTT
CDR3 protein: CASRPDRGTNTGELFF
clone size: -
D gene: TRBD1
J gene: TRBJ2-2
V gene: TRBV5-1
CDR3 length: 16

CDR3 DNA: TGCGCCAGCAGCTTGATACAGGTTAGCTCCTACAATGAGCAGTTCTTC
CDR3 protein: CASSLIQVSSYNEQFF
clone size: -
D gene: -
J gene: TRBJ2-1
V gene: TRBV5-1
CDR3 length: 16

CDR3 DNA: TGTGCCAGCAGCCGCTCTAGCGGGGGGGCAGGCGGGGAGCTGTTTTTT
CDR3 protein: CASSRSSGGAGGELFF
clone size: -
D gene: TRBD2
J gene: TRBJ2-2
V gene: TRBV11-3
CDR3 length: 16

CDR3 DNA: TGTGCCAGCACCGGACTAGCGGACAATGAGCAGTTCTTC
CDR3 protein: CASTGLADNEQFF
clone size: -
D gene: TRBD2
J gene: TRBJ2-1
V gene: TRBV9
CDR3 length: 13

CDR3 DNA: TGTGCCAGTAGTCCCTTTGGGCCCGGGGCCAACGTCCTGACTTTC
CDR3 protein: CASSPFGPGANVLTF
clone size: -
D gene: -
J gene: TRBJ2-6
V gene: TRBV19
CDR3 length: 15

CDR3 DNA: TGTGCCAGCAGCCCAAGACAGGGCTTCGAGCAGTACTTC
CDR3 protein: CASSPRQGFEQYF
clone size: few
D gene: TRBD1
J gene: TRBJ2-7
V gene: TRBV7-9
CDR3 length: 13

CDR3 DNA: TGTGCCAGCAGCCTCACAGATACGCAGTATTTT
CDR3 protein: CASSLTDTQYF
clone size: -
D gene: -
J gene: TRBJ2-3
V gene: TRBV2
CDR3 length: 11

CDR3 DNA: TGCGCCAGCAGCCCCGGGACAGGGGATGTCTATGGCTACACCTTC
CDR3 protein: CASSPGTGDVYGYTF
clone size: -
D gene: TRBD1
J gene: TRBJ1-2
V gene: TRBV5-1
CDR3 length: 15

CDR3 DNA: TGCGCCAGCAGCTTGGAAGGAAAGGGACTAGCGGGGGGATTGAGCTCCTACAATGAGCAGTTCTTC
CDR3 protein: CASSLEGKGLAGGLSSYNEQFF
clone size: -
D gene: TRBD2
J gene: TRBJ2-1
V gene: TRBV5-1
CDR3 length: 22

CDR3 DNA: TGTGCCATCAGTGAGTCACAGGCCCCAAGGTCACCCCTCCACTTT
CDR3 protein: CAISESQAPRSPLHF
clone size: few
D gene: -
J gene: TRBJ1-6
V gene: TRBV10-3
CDR3 length: 15

CDR3 DNA: TGCGCCAGCAGTGCGACAGGGAATAATGAAAAACTGTTTTTT
CDR3 protein: CASSATGNNEKLFF
clone size: -
D gene: TRBD1
J gene: TRBJ1-4
V gene: TRBV5-1
CDR3 length: 14

CDR3 DNA: TGTGCCAGCAGCGACGGGACAGGGCCTCAGCCCCAGCATTTT
CDR3 protein: CASSDGTGPQPQHF
clone size: -
D gene: TRBD1
J gene: TRBJ1-5
V gene: TRBV5-4
CDR3 length: 14

CDR3 DNA: TGTGCCAGCAGCTTTGGCCTCGACTATGGCTACACCTTC
CDR3 protein: CASSFGLDYGYTF
clone size: -
D gene: -
J gene: TRBJ1-2
V gene: TRBV7-9
CDR3 length: 13

CDR3 DNA: TGTGCCAGCAGTTTACCGGGACTATCCACAGATACGCAGTATTTT
CDR3 protein: CASSLPGLSTDTQYF
clone size: -
D gene: TRBD2
J gene: TRBJ2-3
V gene: TRBV28
CDR3 length: 15

CDR3 DNA: TGTGCCAGCAGCGCTCCAGGGGGCAACTATGGCTACACCTTC
CDR3 protein: CASSAPGGNYGYTF
clone size: -
D gene: TRBD1
J gene: TRBJ1-2
V gene: TRBV7-2
CDR3 length: 14

CDR3 DNA: TGTGCCAGTAGTGCTCAGGGTAGGAGGGGATCTACCTACGAGCAGTACTTC
CDR3 protein: CASSAQGRRGSTYEQYF
clone size: -
D gene: -
J gene: TRBJ2-7
V gene: TRBV19
CDR3 length: 17

CDR3 DNA: TGTGCCAGCAGCTCAGAGGGGACAACGAATTCACCCCTCCACTTT
CDR3 protein: CASSSEGTTNSPLHF
clone size: -
D gene: -
J gene: TRBJ1-6
V gene: TRBV7-2
CDR3 length: 15

CDR3 DNA: TGTGCCAGCAGCGTCTTCTCTGGGGCCAACGTCCTGACTTTC
CDR3 protein: CASSVFSGANVLTF
clone size: -
D gene: -
J gene: TRBJ2-6
V gene: TRBV9
CDR3 length: 14

CDR3 DNA: TGTGCCAGCATCAGGGAGACAGGGAGTAATCAGCCCCAGCATTTT
CDR3 protein: CASIRETGSNQPQHF
clone size: -
D gene: TRBD1
J gene: TRBJ1-5
V gene: TRBV2
CDR3 length: 15

CDR3 DNA: TGTGCCAGCAGCCTTGCAGGGGGCGATATCAACACCATATATTTT
CDR3 protein: CASSLAGGDINTIYF
clone size: -
D gene: TRBD1
J gene: TRBJ1-3
V gene: TRBV11-2
CDR3 length: 15

CDR3 DNA: TGTGCCTGGAGTAAGGCAGGGGGCCACACCGGGGAGCTGTTTTTT
CDR3 protein: CAWSKAGGHTGELFF
clone size: few
D gene: TRBD1
J gene: TRBJ2-2
V gene: TRBV30
CDR3 length: 15

CDR3 DNA: TGCGCCAGCAGCTTTGGGGGGTCGAATGGCTACACCTTC
CDR3 protein: CASSFGGSNGYTF
clone size: -
D gene: -
J gene: TRBJ1-2
V gene: TRBV5-1
CDR3 length: 13